This record looks at one T cell receptor (beta chain) sequence and its context. As yet, its antigen is unknown. This sample includes further DNA sequences coding for the same CDR3. The sample comes from a study of shared clonotypes between healthy human individuals. Study conclusions and caveats: An effect of sequencing depth on clonotype sharing among donors was expected.

Naive CD8 cells, CD45RO-negative and positively selected for CCR7, excluded terminally differentiated effector memory CD45RA+ cells. TCRdb's table, derived via immunoSEQ multiplex PCR, lists solely in-frame clones and lacks some. The top ten hold about 1.1% of the sample, which has more than 2 million clones, roughly 94% seen once. This CDR3 is 14 amino acids long. CDR1 is MGHDK and CDR2 is SYGVNS in the germline V gene. V was shortened by 1 base and J by 1 base, with 5 bases between the two germline ends. This sequence originates from a man aged 18 to 35 in good health. This chain uses TRBV25-1 with TRBJ1-3, with a possible D match to TRBD1 (5 bases). Sequenced: naive CD8+ T cells sorted from blood. This CDR3 is CASSESGSGNTIYF. The CDR3, as DNA: TGTGCCAGCAGTGAATCAGGGTCTGGAAACACCATATATTTT.